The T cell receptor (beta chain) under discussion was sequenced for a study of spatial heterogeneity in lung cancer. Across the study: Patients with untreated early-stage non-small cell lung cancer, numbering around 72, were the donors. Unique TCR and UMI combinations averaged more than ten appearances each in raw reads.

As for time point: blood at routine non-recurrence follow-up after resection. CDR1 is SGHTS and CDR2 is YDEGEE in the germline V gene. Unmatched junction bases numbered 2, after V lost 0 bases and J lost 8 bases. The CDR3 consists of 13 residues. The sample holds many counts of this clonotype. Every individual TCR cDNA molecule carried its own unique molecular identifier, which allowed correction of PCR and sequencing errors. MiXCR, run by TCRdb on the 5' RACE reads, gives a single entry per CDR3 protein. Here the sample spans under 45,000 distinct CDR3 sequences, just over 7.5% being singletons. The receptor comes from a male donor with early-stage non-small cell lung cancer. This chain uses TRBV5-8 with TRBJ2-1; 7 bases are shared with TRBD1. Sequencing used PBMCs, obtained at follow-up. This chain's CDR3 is CASSLGQGDEQFF. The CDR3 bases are TGTGCCAGCAGCTTGGGACAGGGAGATGAGCAGTTCTTC.